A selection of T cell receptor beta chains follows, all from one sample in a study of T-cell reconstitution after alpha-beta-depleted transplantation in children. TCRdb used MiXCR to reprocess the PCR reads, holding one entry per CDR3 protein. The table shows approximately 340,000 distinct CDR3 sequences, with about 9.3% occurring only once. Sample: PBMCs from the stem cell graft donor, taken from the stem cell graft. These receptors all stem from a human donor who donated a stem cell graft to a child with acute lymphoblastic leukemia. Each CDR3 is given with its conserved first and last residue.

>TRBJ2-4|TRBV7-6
CASSLGYGGGNIQYF
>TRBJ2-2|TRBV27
CASSLNPGQDTGELFF
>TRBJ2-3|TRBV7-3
CASSLTSPGGADTQYF
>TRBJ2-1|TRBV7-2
CASSFADGYYNEQFF
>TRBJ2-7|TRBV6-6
CASSYSQTYEQYF
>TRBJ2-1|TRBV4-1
CASSQLRQGAYNEQFF
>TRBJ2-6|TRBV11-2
CASTETGRPLAGANVLTF
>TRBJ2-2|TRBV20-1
CSARDRSFSTGELFF
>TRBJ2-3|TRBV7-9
CASSSGTKGDTQYF
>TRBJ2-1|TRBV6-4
CASSVLAGEGFNEQFF
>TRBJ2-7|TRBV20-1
CSARSSGELEQYF
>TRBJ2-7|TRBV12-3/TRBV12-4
CASRPRDGSYEQYF
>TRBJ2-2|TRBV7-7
CASSLVAGGPGELFF
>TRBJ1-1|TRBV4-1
CASSQDPGGVAEAFF
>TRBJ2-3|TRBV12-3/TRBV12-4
CASSFGGLAGVLDTQYF
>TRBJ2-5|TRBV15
CATSRVQGRQETQYF
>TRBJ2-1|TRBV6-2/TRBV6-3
CASNKLAEHNEQFF
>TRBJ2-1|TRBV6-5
CASSYSTLLEGMSHEQFF
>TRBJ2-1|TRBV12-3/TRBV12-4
CASSLTSGEQFF
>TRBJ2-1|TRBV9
CASSGKGGGEASYNEQFF
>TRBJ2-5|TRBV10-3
CAISEPTGSGPDQETQYF
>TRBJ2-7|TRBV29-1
CSVETGGYEQYF
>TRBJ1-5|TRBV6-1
CASSVPDRSNQPQHF
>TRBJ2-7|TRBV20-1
CSARGLAGSYEQYF
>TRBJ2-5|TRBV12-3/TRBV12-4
CASSFALTSGRSQPETQYF
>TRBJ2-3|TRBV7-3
CASSLTRGEGPDTQYF
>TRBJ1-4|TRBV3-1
CASTHNRRNEKLFF
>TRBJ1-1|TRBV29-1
CSASGGDTEAFF
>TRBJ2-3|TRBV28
CASSYTGKGTDTQYF
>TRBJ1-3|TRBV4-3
CASSQVSPVSGNTIYF
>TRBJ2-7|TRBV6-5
CASRAPNEQYF
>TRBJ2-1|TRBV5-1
CASSYRDNNEQFF
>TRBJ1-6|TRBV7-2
CASTLNGWGTEFSPLHF
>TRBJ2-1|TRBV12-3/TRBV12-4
CASSPGTSGRSSYNEQFF
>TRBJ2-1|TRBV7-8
CASSPNEGGQFF
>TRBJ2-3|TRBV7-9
CASSFEEGGTDTQYF
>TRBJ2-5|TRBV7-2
CASSPEPGETQYF
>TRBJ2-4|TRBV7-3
CASSLLASGSAKNIQYF
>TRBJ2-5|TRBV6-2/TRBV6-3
CASRREGLAQETQYF
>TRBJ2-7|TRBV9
CASSVGSSSDEQYF
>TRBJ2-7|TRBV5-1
CASSLKTAYEQYF
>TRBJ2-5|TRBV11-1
CASSESRGAGSWGSETQYF
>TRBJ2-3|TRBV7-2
CASSLIQDLISTDTQYF
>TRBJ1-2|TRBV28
CASSLPTGGNYGYTF
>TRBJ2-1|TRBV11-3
CASSVGSRGLYNEQFF
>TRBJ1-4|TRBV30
CAWSVRQVNEKLFF
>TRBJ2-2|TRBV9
CASSGGSGELFF
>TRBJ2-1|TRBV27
CASTAYNEQFF
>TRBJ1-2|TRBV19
CASSISGYGYTF
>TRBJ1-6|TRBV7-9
CASSLAGTRRNSPLHF
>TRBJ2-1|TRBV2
CASLEGSGTFWEQFF
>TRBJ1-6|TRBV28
CASSGVRSPLHF
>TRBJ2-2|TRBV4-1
CASSQARAGVSTGELFF
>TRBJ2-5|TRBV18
CASSGGLAGSETQYF